This TCR beta chain comes out of a study of cytomegalovirus exposure and HLA in healthy donors. Primers: 60 Vbeta forward and 13 Jbeta reverse. Sequencing used immunoSEQ multiplex PCR; TCRdb keeps in-frame clones, though not all of them. The data show more than 150,000 clones, with 80% seen just once and about 1.9% held by the top ten. Comments on this clone: Its antigen is undetermined.

Study-level points and caveats: Some V segments, TRBV6-2 and TRBV6-3 among them, were indistinguishable and were therefore excluded. Sequencing depth roughly uniform across donors was assumed in presence/absence analyses. Association with HLA alleles at 0.05 false discovery rate was found for around 15,000 TCR beta sequences in a later analysis.

The V and J ends lost 8 bases and 0 bases respectively, with 10 bases between them. The CDR3 contains 14 residues. The germline gives CDR1 SNHLY, CDR2 FYNNEI. Sequences were obtained from PBMCs. The chain carries TRBV2 and TRBJ1-4, with no clear D. The clonotype comes from a woman in her 30s in good health and CMV-seronegative. CDR3 in amino acids: CASGYRATNEKLFF. The DNA for the CDR3 is TGTGCCAGCGGCTACAGAGCAACTAATGAAAAACTGTTTTTT.